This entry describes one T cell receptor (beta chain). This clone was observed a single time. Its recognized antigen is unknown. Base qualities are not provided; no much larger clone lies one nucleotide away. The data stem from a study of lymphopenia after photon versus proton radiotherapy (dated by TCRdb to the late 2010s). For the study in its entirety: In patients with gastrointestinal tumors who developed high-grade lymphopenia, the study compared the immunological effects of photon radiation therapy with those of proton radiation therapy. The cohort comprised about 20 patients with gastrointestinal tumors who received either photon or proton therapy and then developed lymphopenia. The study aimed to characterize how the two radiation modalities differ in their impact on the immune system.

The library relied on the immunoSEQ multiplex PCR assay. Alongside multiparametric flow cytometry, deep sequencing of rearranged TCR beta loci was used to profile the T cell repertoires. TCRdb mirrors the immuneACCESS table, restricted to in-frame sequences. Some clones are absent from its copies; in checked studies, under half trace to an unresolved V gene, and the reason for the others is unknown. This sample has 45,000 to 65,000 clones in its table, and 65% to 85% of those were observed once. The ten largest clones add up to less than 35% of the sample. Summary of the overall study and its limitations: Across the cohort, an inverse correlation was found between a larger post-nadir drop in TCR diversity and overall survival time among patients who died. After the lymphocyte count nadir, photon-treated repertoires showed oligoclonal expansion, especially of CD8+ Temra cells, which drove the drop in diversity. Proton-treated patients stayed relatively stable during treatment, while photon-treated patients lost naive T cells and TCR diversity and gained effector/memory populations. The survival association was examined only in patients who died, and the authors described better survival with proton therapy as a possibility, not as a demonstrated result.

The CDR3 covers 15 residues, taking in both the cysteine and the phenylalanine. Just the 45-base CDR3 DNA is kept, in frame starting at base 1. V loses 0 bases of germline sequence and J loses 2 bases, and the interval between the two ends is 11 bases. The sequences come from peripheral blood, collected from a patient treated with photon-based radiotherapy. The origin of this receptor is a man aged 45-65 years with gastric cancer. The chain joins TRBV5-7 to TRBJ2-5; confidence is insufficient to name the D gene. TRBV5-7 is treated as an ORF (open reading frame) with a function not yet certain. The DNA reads TGTGCCAGCAGCTTGGGACACAAGCTTCAAGAGACCCAGTACTTC. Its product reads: CASSLGHKLQETQYF.